This TCR beta chain was sequenced in a study of molecular identifiers for immune sequencing clone quantification. Study outcomes and limitations: Detectable among one million naive cells, according to reports, was Jurkat TCR RNA spiked in from one cell.

Sorting was used to obtain naive CD8 T cells (CD8+CD4-CCR7+CD45RA+). This clonotype was seen many times. Its antigen remains unknown. Methods described previously were used for bulk TCR libraries, and listed TCR primers were applied. TCRdb itself ran the PCR reads through MiXCR, one entry per CDR3 protein. In the table there are 65,000 to 70,000 distinct CDR3 sequences, 15% to 20% of which are singletons. Germline V gene data show CDR1 as SGHDN and CDR2 as FVKESK. The V and J ends lost 5 bases and 4 bases, in that order; junction bases with no gene match: 7. The CDR3 totals 14 residues. The rearrangement uses TRBV14 and TRBJ1-2; 7 bases match TRBD1. Material for sequencing was naive CD8+ T cells from blood, with Jurkat cell RNA spiked in. This sample's subset: FACS-sorted CD8+CD4-CCR7+CD45RA+ naive T cells. The clonotype originates from a human donor in good health. Some libraries in this study had Jurkat cell RNA spiked in. CDR3: CASSTPGTAYGYTF. Here the CDR3 DNA reads TGTGCCAGCAGCACCCCCGGGACAGCCTATGGCTACACCTTC.